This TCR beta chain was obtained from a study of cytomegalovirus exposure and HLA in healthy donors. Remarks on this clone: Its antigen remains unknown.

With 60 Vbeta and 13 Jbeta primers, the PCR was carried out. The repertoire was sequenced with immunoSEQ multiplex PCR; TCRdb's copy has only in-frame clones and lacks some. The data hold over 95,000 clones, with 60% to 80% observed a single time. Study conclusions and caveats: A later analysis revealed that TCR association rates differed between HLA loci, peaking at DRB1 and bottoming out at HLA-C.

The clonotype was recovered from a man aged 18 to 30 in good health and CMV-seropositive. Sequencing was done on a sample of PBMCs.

CDR3 coding DNA: TGTGCCAGCAGCTTGGGGACAGGGAGACGGGCCTATAATGAAAAACTGTTTTTT. It is translated as CASSLGTGRRAYNEKLFF. J is TRBJ1-4 and V is TRBV5-4, with 8 bases fitting TRBD1. There are 18 residues in the CDR3. In germline, CDR1 is SGHNT, CDR2 YYREEE (reference sequence). With 0 bases clipped from V and 4 bases from J, the junction kept 11 bases outside the gene matches.